This T cell receptor beta chain was obtained from a study of cytomegalovirus exposure and HLA in healthy donors. Whole-study findings and limits: Sequencing likely produced, as an artifact, a cluster of highly shared sequence variants. Earlier results showed most TCR beta V segments being productive about 87% or about 30% of the time. V- and J-gene trimming of TCR beta was linked (in a later analysis) to a missense DCLRE1C variant.

PCR was performed using 60 Vbeta and 13 Jbeta primers. Assay: immunoSEQ multiplex PCR; the TCRdb copy retains only in-frame clones and omits some. This table holds 160,000 or so clones, roughly 77% found once. With respect to this clone: Its antigen remains unknown.

While unrecorded immune exposures were likely, the donors were nominally healthy when sampled. Per germline, CDR1 MNHNS and CDR2 SASEGT. V dropped 7 bases and J dropped 8 bases, with 16 bases sitting between them. The length of the CDR3 is 13 residues. The chain has TRBV6-1 and TRBJ2-3; D perhaps matches TRBD2 (5 bases). The sequenced sample was PBMCs. The source of this sequence is a man between 18 and 29 years old in good health and CMV-seropositive. CDR3 in amino acids: CASTERTAGTQYF. The CDR3 nucleotides read TGTGCCAGCACCGAGAGGACGGCGGGTACGCAGTATTTT.